In this sample, the clone carrying this T cell receptor (beta chain) turned up a few times. Its antigen is unknown. Within the sample, other DNA sequences also encode this same CDR3. In the original analysis: Filtering differed because ImmunoSEQ produced junction-only sequences that carried no quality scores. Generated by immunoSEQ multiplex PCR, the TCRdb table keeps only in-frame clones and is missing some. V and J calls and clone size come straight from that table; D and trimming were deduced from the DNA. The table shows roughly 200,000 clones, with approximately 61% occurring only once. This specimen belongs to a study of shared clonotypes between healthy human individuals. Study context: For every donor, three CD4 naive, three CD4 memory, two CD8 naive and one CD8 memory plates were used. Study outcomes and limitations: Sharing across four donors was seen in roughly 5.2% of naive CD4 clonotypes.

With 5 bases clipped from V and 3 bases from J, the junction kept 11 bases outside the gene matches. This CDR3 spans 17 amino acids. Germline V CDR1 and CDR2: MGHRA, YSYEKL. Investigators divided CD4+ cells into CD45RA+ naive and CD45RA-negative memory subsets. The chain combines TRBV4-1 with TRBJ2-1, with 9 bases matching TRBD2. The clonotype originates from a man aged 30 to 39 in good health. Material: memory CD4+ T cells sorted from blood. As for subset: CD45RA-negative fraction. The CDR3 nucleotides are TGCGCCAGCAGCAACCCCTATAGCGGGAGCGTCTACAATGAGCAGTTCTTC. Amino acids: CASSNPYSGSVYNEQFF.